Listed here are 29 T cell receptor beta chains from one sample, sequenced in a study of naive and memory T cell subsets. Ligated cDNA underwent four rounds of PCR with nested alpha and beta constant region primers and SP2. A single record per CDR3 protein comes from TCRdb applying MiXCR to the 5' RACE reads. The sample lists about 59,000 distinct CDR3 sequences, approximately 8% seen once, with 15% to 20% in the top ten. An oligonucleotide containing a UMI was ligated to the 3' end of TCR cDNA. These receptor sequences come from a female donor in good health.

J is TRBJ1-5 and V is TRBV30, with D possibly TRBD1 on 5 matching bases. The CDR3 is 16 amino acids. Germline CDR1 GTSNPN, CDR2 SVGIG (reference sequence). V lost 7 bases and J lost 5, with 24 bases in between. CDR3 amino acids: CAFSILGLGLYQPQHF. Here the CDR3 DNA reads TGTGCCTTTTCCATCCTGGGACTTGGACTCTATCAGCCCCAGCATTTT.

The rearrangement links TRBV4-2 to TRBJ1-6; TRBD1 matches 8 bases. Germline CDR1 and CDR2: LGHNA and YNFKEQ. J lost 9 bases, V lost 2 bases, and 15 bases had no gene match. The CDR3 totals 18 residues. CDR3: CASSQLQGGADVSSPLHF. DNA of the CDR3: TGTGCCAGCAGCCAATTACAGGGGGGCGCCGATGTGAGTTCACCCCTCCACTTT.

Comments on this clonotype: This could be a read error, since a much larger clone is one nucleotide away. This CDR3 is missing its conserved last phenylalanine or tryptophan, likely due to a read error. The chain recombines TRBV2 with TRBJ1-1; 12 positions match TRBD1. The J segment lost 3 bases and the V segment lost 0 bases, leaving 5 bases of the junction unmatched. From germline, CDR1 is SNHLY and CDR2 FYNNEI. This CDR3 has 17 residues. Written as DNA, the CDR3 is TGTGCCAGCAGTGAAGCGGGACAGGGGGCTTTTGACACTGAAGCTTTCCTT. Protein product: CASSEAGQGAFDTEAFL.

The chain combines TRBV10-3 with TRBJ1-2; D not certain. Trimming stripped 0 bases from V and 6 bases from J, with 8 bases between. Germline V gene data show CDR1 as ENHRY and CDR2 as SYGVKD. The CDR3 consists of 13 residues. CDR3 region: CAISESIRDGYTF. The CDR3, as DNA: TGTGCCATCAGTGAGTCGATCCGGGATGGCTACACCTTC.

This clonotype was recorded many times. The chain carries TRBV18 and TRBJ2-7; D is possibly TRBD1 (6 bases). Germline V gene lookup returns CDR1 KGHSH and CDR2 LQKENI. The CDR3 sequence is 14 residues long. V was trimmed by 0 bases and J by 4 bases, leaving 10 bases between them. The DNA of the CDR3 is TGTGCCAGCTCACCACCCGAGGGGGAATACGAGCAGTACTTC. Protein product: CASSPPEGEYEQYF.

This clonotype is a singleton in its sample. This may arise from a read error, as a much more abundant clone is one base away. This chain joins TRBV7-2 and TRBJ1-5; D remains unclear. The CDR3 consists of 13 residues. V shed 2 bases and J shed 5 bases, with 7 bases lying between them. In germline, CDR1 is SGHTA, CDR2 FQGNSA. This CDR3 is CTSSLWRDQPQHF. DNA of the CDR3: TGTACCAGCAGCTTATGGCGAGATCAGCCCCAGCATTTT.

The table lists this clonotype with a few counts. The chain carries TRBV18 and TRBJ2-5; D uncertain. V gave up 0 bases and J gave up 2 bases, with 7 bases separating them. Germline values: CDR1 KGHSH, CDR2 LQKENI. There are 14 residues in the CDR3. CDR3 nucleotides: TGTGCCAGCTCACCACCGACACAACAAGAGACCCAGTACTTC. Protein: CASSPPTQQETQYF.

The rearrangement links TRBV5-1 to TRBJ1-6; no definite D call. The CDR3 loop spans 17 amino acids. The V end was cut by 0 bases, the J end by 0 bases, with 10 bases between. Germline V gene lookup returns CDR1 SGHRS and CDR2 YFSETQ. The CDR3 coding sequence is TGCGCCAGCAGCTTGGCCGGAGGGAGCTCCTATAATTCACCCCTCCACTTT. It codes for CASSLAGGSSYNSPLHF.

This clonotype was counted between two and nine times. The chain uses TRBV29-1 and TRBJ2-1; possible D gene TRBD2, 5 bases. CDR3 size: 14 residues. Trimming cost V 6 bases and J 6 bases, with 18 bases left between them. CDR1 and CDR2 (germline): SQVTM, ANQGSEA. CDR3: CSVQQLVGGNEQFF. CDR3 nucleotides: TGCAGCGTCCAACAGCTCGTTGGAGGCAATGAGCAGTTCTTC.

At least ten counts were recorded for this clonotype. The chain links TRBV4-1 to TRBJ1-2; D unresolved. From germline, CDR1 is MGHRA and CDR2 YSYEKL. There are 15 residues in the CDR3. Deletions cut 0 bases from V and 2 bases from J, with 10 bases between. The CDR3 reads CASSQDMTENYGYTF. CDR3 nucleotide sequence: TGCGCCAGCAGCCAAGATATGACGGAGAACTATGGCTACACCTTC.

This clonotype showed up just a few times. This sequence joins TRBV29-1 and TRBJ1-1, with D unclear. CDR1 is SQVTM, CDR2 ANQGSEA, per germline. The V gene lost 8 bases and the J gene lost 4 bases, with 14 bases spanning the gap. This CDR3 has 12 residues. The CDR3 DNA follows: TGCAGCACTGTCCGGGCGGGCACTGAAGCTTTCTTT. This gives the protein CSTVRAGTEAFF. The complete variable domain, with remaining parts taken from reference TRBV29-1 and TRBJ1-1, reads SAVISQKPSRDICQRGTSLTIQCQVDSQVTMMFWYRQQPGQSLTLIATANQGSEATYESGFVIDKFPISRPNLTFSTLTVSNMSPEDSSIYLCSTVRAGTEAFFGQGTRLTVV.

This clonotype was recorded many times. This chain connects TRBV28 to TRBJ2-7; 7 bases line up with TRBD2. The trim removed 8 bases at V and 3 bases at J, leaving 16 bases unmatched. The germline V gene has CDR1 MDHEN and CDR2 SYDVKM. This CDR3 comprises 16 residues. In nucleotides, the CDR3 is TGTGCCAGCTCACCCGCGAGCGGGAATGGTAACTACGAGCAGTACTTC. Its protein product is CASSPASGNGNYEQYF.

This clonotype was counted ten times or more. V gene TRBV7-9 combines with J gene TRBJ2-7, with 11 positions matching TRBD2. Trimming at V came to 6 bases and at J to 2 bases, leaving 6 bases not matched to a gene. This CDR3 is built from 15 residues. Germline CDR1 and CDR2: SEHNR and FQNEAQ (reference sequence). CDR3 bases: TGTGCCAGCAGGGCCGGGACTAGCGGACCCTACGAGCAGTACTTC. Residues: CASRAGTSGPYEQYF.

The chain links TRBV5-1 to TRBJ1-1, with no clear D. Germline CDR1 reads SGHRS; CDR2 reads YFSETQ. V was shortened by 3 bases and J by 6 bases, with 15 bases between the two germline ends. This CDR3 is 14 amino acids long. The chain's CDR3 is CASSWIPGNSEAFF. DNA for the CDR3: TGCGCCAGCAGCTGGATCCCGGGAAATTCTGAAGCTTTCTTT.

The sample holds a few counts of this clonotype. CDR3 protein: CASSYQGVYGYTF. CDR3 nucleotides: TGTGCCAGCAGTTATCAGGGGGTCTATGGCTACACCTTC. The gene calls are TRBV6-5 and TRBJ1-2; the match to TRBD1 covers 7 bases. Losses at the gene ends were 3 bases for V and 4 bases for J; bases not matched to a gene: 2. This CDR3 comprises 13 residues. Germline-derived CDR1 and CDR2 are MNHEY and SVGAGI.

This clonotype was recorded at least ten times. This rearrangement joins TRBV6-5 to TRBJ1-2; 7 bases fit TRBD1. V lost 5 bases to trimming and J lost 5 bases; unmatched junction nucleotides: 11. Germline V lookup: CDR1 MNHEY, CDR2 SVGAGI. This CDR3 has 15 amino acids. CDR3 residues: CASSVRQGYRYGYTF. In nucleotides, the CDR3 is TGTGCCAGCAGTGTCAGACAGGGCTATCGATATGGCTACACCTTC.

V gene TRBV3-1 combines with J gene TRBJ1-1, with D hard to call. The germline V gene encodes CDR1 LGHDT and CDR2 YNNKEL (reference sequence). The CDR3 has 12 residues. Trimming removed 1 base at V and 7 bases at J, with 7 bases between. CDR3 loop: CASSQGQLEAFF. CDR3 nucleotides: TGTGCCAGCAGCCAAGGGCAACTTGAAGCTTTCTTT. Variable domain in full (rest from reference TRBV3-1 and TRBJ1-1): DTAVSQTPKYLVTQMGNDKSIKCEQNLGHDTMYWYKQDSKKFLKIMFSYNNKELIINETVPNRFSPKSPDKAHLNLHINSLELGDSAVYFCASSQGQLEAFFGQGTRLTVV.

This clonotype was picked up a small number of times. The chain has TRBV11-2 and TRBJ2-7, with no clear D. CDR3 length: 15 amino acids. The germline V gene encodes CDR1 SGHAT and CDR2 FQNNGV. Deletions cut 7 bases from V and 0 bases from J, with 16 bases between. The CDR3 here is CASTPGPRASYEQYF. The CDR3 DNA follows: TGTGCCAGCACCCCGGGCCCACGGGCCTCCTACGAGCAGTACTTC.

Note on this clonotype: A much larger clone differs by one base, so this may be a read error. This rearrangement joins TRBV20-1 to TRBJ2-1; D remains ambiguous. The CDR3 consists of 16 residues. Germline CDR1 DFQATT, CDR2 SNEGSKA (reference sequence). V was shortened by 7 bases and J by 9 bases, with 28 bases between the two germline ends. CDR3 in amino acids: CSDHPRFECLLGEQFF. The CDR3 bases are TGCAGTGATCACCCCCGTTTTGAGTGCTTGTTGGGTGAGCAGTTCTTC.

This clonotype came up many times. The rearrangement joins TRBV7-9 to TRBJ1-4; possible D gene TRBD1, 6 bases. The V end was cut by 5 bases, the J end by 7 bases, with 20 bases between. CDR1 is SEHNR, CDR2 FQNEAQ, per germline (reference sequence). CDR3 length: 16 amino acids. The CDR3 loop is CASSPTWGLVGEKLFF. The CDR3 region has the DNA TGTGCCAGCAGCCCAACCTGGGGGCTGGTAGGTGAAAAACTGTTTTTT. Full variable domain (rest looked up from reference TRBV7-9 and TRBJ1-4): DTGVSQNPRHKITKRGQNVTFRCDPISEHNRLYWYRQTLGQGPEFLTYFQNEAQLEKSRLLSDRFSAERPKGSFSTLEIQRTEQGDSAMYLCASSPTWGLVGEKLFFGSGTQLSVL.

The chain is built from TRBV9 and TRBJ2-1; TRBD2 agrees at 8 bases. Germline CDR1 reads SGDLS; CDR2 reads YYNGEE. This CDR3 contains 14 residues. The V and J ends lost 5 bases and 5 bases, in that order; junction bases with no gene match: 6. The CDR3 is CASRSGLVDNEQFF. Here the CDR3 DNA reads TGTGCCAGCAGATCGGGACTAGTAGACAATGAGCAGTTCTTC.

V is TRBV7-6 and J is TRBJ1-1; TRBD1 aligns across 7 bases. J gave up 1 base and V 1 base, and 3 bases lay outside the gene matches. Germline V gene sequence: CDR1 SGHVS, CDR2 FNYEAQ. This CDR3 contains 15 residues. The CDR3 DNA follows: TGTGCCAGCAGCTTAGGAACAGGGGAGAACACTGAAGCTTTCTTT. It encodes CASSLGTGENTEAFF.

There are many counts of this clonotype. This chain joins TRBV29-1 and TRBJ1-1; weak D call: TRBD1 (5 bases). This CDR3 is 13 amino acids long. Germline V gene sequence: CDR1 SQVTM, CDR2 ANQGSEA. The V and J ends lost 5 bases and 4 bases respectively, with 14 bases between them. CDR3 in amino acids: CSVRPGGATEAFF. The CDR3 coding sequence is TGCAGCGTTCGCCCAGGAGGGGCCACTGAAGCTTTCTTT.

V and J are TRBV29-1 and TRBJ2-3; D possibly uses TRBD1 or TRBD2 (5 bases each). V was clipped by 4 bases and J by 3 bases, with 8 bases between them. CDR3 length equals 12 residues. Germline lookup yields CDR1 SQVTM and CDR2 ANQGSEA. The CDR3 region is CSVGRETDTQYF. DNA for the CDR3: TGCAGCGTTGGCAGGGAGACAGATACGCAGTATTTT.

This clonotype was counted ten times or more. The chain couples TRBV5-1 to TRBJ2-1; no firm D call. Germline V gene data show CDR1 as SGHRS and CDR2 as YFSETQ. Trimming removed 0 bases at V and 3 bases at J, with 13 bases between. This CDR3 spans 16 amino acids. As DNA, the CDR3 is TGCGCCAGCAGCTTGGTGAGGCCAACGGGCTACAATGAGCAGTTCTTC. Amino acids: CASSLVRPTGYNEQFF.

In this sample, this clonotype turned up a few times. CDR3 sequence (DNA): TGTGCCAGCAGCAAGAACCGGGACAGGATTGACTACGAGCAGTACTTC. Residues: CASSKNRDRIDYEQYF. The rearrangement joins TRBV14 to TRBJ2-7, with 8 bases that match TRBD1. The V and J ends lost 5 bases and 3 bases, in that order; junction bases with no gene match: 12. The CDR3 is 16 amino acids. CDR1 and CDR2 (germline): SGHDN, FVKESK.

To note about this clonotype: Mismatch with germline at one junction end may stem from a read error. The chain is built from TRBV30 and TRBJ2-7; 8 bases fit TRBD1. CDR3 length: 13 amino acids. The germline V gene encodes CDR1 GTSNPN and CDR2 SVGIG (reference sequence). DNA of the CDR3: TGTGCCTGGAGCCCAGGGGGCGGAAACGAACAGTACTTC. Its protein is CAWSPGGGNEQYF.

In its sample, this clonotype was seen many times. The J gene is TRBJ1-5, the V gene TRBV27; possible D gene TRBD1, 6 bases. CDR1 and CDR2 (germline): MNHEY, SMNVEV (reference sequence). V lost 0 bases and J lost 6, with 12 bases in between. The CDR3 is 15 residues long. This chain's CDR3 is CASSLSGGGGQPQHF. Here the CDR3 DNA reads TGTGCCAGCAGTTTATCTGGGGGCGGCGGTCAGCCCCAGCATTTT.

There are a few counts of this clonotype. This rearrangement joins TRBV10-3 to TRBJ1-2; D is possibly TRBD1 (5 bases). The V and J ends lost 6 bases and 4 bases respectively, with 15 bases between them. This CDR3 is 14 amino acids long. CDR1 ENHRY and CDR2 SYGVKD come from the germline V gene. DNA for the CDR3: TGTGCCATCAGCGGGACCGGGGGTGGCTATGGCTACACCTTC. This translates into CAISGTGGGYGYTF.